The 10 T cell receptor beta chains below come from one sample, sequenced in a study of blood T cell repertoires in COVID-19. Here immunoSEQ multiplex PCR was the method, and the copy in TCRdb shows in-frame clones only, minus some. The table includes hundreds of thousands of clones, 85% to 90% detected once. Sequencing input: PBMCs or T cells enriched from blood (not recorded which). The receptors shown here come from a man aged 35 to 55 who had recovered from COVID-19.

The chain has TRBV27 and TRBJ1-2, with TRBD1 matching 7 bases. The CDR3 has 13 amino acids. CDR1 is MNHEY, CDR2 SMNVEV, per germline (reference sequence). J gave up 4 bases and V 4 bases, and 3 bases lay outside the gene matches. The CDR3 coding sequence is TGTGCCAGCAGTTCGACAGGGTTCTATGGCTACACCTTC. Translating gives CASSSTGFYGYTF.

Worth noting for this clone: At the DNA level, this CDR3 is encoded by other sequences in the same sample as well. The CDR3 region is CASSTLAGTYEQYF. DNA of the CDR3: TGTGCCAGTTCTACATTGGCAGGGACCTACGAGCAGTACTTC. The chain combines TRBV19 with TRBJ2-7; a weak D match, TRBD1 (5 bases). Trimming pared 8 bases from V and 2 bases from J, leaving 16 bases between. CDR1 and CDR2 (germline): LNHDA, SQIVND (reference sequence). The CDR3 consists of 14 residues.

This clone has just a few counts. This chain uses TRBV28 with TRBJ1-1; TRBD1 is a possible D gene (6 bases). CDR1 MDHEN and CDR2 SYDVKM come from the germline V gene. The V gene lost 6 bases and the J gene lost 8 bases, with 19 bases spanning the gap. This CDR3 has 14 residues. The CDR3 is CASRLIGTSKEAFF. DNA for the CDR3: TGTGCCAGCAGACTAATCGGGACATCTAAGGAAGCTTTCTTT.

J is TRBJ1-3 and V is TRBV5-6; D unresolved. The CDR3 extends over 14 amino acids. V was shortened by 1 base and J by 1 base, with 6 bases between the two germline ends. Per the germline V gene, CDR1 is SGHDT and CDR2 is YYEEEE. CDR3 DNA sequence: TGTGCCAGCAGCTTGTTGTCGTCTGGAAACACCATATATTTT. It translates to CASSLLSSGNTIYF.

The rearrangement uses TRBV19 and TRBJ2-3, with D possibly TRBD1 on 5 matching bases. V was trimmed by 8 bases and J by 6 bases, leaving 18 bases between them. The CDR3 has 14 amino acids. Germline CDR1 LNHDA, CDR2 SQIVND (reference sequence). CDR3 bases: TGTGCCAGTCAACCGGTAGGGGCAAGGGATACGCAGTATTTT. It specifies CASQPVGARDTQYF.

The V and J genes are TRBV4-1 and TRBJ2-3; 7 bases align to TRBD1. The germline V gene has CDR1 MGHRA and CDR2 YSYEKL. The CDR3 spans 16 residues. Trimming took 2 bases from V and 6 from J; bases not matched to a gene: 11. DNA for the CDR3: TGCGCCAGCAGCCAAACCCCGGGACAGCGCCCGGATACGCAGTATTTT. It yields the protein CASSQTPGQRPDTQYF.

The chain has TRBV7-2 and TRBJ1-4, with TRBD1 matching over 10 bases. The length of the CDR3 is 16 residues. The V gene's germline CDR1 is SGHTA and CDR2 FQGNSA. The ends lost 3 bases at V and 8 bases at J; junction bases unmatched: 9. The DNA for the CDR3 is TGTGCCAGCAGCTTTTTCGGGACAGGGGCAGGAGAAAAACTGTTTTTT. It codes for CASSFFGTGAGEKLFF.

The gene calls are TRBV19 and TRBJ1-1; D is perhaps TRBD1 (5 bases). The CDR3 length is 14 residues. Germline values: CDR1 LNHDA, CDR2 SQIVND (reference sequence). The V end was cut by 3 bases, the J end by 5 bases, with 13 bases between. CDR3 amino acids: CASSMGSGETEAFF. The DNA of the CDR3 is TGTGCCAGTAGTATGGGGTCGGGGGAAACTGAAGCTTTCTTT.

This clone was picked up one time. The chain uses TRBV19 and TRBJ2-1; D call uncertain. The CDR3 has 15 residues. V was clipped by 5 bases and J by 0 bases, with 11 bases between them. Germline values: CDR1 LNHDA, CDR2 SQIVND (reference sequence). This CDR3 reads CASSHGQSSYNEQFF. The CDR3 bases are TGTGCCAGTAGTCATGGGCAGAGCTCCTACAATGAGCAGTTCTTC.

This chain joins TRBV27 and TRBJ1-5; D uncertain. V was cut by 6 bases and J by 7 bases, with 22 bases left in between. Germline V gives CDR1 MNHEY, CDR2 SMNVEV (reference sequence). The CDR3 covers 16 residues. The CDR3 loop reads CASSPSVTGMGQPQHF. The CDR3 bases are TGTGCCAGCAGCCCTAGCGTCACCGGGATGGGGCAGCCCCAGCATTTT.